The next 7 T cell receptor beta chains were all read from a single sample in a study of blood T cell repertoires in COVID-19. TCRdb's copy holds only in-frame clones and misses some; the assay was immunoSEQ multiplex PCR. The profile covers some 68,000 clones, with nearly 90% appearing a single time and 7% to 10% taken by the ten largest. The sequenced material came from peripheral blood. These receptors all come from a man between 45 and 60 years old with active COVID-19.

The gene calls are TRBV9 and TRBJ2-3; a possible D gene is TRBD2 (5 bases). CDR1 SGDLS and CDR2 YYNGEE come from the germline V gene. The CDR3 has 16 amino acids. V shed 4 bases and J shed 2 bases, with 17 bases lying between them. The CDR3 DNA is TGTGCCAGCAGCCCCGGGCCCAGCGACTACACAGATACGCAGTATTTT. Translation: CASSPGPSDYTDTQYF.

This rearrangement joins TRBV4-1 to TRBJ2-1, with 7 nucleotides matching TRBD2. Germline V gene data show CDR1 as MGHRA and CDR2 as YSYEKL. V lost 2 bases, J lost 3 bases, and 10 bases stayed unmatched. This CDR3 region has 17 residues. CDR3 loop: CASSQNILAEIYNEQFF. In DNA form, the CDR3 reads TGCGCCAGCAGCCAAAACATCCTAGCGGAGATCTACAATGAGCAGTTCTTC.

This rearrangement joins TRBV6-6 to TRBJ2-1, with D perhaps matching TRBD1 (6 bases). This CDR3 has 16 residues. Trimming left V 2 bases short and J 2 bases short, with 13 bases between. The V gene's germline CDR1 is MNHNY and CDR2 SVGAGI (reference sequence). The CDR3 DNA reads TGTGCCAGCAGTTACCGAGACAGGTCGCCCTACAATGAGCAGTTCTTC. Translating gives CASSYRDRSPYNEQFF.

This chain links TRBV7-9 with TRBJ2-3, with 13 nucleotides matching TRBD2. The V segment lost 3 bases and the J segment 11 bases; nucleotides outside the gene matches: 8. Germline V gene lookup returns CDR1 SEHNR and CDR2 FQNEAQ (reference sequence). This CDR3 is built from 15 residues. The CDR3: CASSFTRTSGGEQYF. The DNA for the CDR3 is TGTGCCAGCAGCTTTACCCGGACTAGCGGGGGCGAGCAGTATTTT.

The chain carries TRBV6-6 and TRBJ1-2; 7 bases match TRBD1. This CDR3 region has 14 residues. The V and J ends lost 6 bases and 4 bases, in that order; junction bases with no gene match: 8. Germline V CDR1 and CDR2: MNHNY, SVGAGI (reference sequence). As DNA, the CDR3 is TGTGCCAGCAGCCCCGGGACAGCTACCTATGGCTACACCTTC. Translation: CASSPGTATYGYTF.

The chain links TRBV6-5 to TRBJ2-5; no reliable D call. CDR3 size: 13 residues. CDR1 and CDR2 (germline): MNHEY, SVGAGI. The V end lost 6 bases, the J end lost 2 bases, and 10 bases lay between the germline ends. CDR3 sequence: CASRLAAQETQYF. CDR3 in DNA: TGTGCCAGCAGGTTGGCGGCGCAAGAGACCCAGTACTTC.

The chain employs TRBV4-1 and TRBJ2-7; tentatively, D is TRBD1 (6 bases). The CDR3 spans 15 residues. The germline V gene encodes CDR1 MGHRA and CDR2 YSYEKL. V shed 4 bases and J shed 4 bases, with 17 bases lying between them. As DNA, the CDR3 is TGCGCCAGCAGCCCAGTACCACAGGGTCGATACGAGCAGTACTTC. This gives the protein CASSPVPQGRYEQYF.